This T cell receptor (beta chain) was documented in a study of response to subunit inactivated influenza vaccine. This clonotype appeared a few times. The antigen is unknown. From the RT-PCR reads, TCRdb called clonotypes with MiXCR, one entry per CDR3 protein. The sample has 540,000 or so distinct CDR3 sequences; 13% are singletons. General study points: Authors suggested each seasonal flu vaccination may recruit only limited numbers of new T cells.

The CDR3 contains 14 residues. Trimming left V 4 bases short and J 0 bases short, with 10 bases between. The germline V gene has CDR1 GTSNPN and CDR2 SVGIG (reference sequence). The TCR sequence derives from a man aged 50 to 59 who received an inactivated influenza vaccine. The sample was PBMCs from blood, taken 35 to 45 days after vaccination. The chain has TRBV30 and TRBJ2-4; no definite D call. CDR3 nucleotides: TGTGCCTGGAAGACTGGTCTAGCCAAAAACATTCAGTACTTC. This encodes CAWKTGLAKNIQYF.